A selection of T cell receptor beta chains follows, all from one sample in a study of cytotoxic CD8 clonotypes in ibrutinib-treated CLL. Produced via immunoSEQ multiplex PCR; TCRdb's table is partial and in-frame only. The repertoire holds 150,000 to 200,000 clones, about 88% seen once, with roughly 3% in the top ten. Source: PBMCs, taken at disease progression, from a patient treated with ibrutinib. The receptors shown here come from a human donor with chronic lymphocytic leukemia. The CDR3 runs from the conserved cysteine through the conserved F or W. D genes are given only for firm matches. A row's size may be missing; if present it is once, few, many or a size class.

D gene: -
clone size: -
J gene: TRBJ2-3
V gene: TRBV29-1
CDR3 DNA: TGCAGCGTTGTAGCGGAGGGGGCAGATACGCAGTATTTT
CDR3 protein: CSVVAEGADTQYF

D gene: TRBD2
clone size: -
J gene: TRBJ2-2
V gene: TRBV5-1
CDR3 DNA: TGCGCCAGCAGCTTCGGACTAGCGGGAGGCACCGGGGAGCTGTTTTTT
CDR3 protein: CASSFGLAGGTGELFF

D gene: -
clone size: -
J gene: TRBJ1-4
V gene: TRBV5-5
CDR3 DNA: TGTGCCAGCAACCCGGGGGGTCTTAATGAAAAACTGTTTTTT
CDR3 protein: CASNPGGLNEKLFF

D gene: TRBD2
clone size: -
J gene: TRBJ2-7
V gene: TRBV2
CDR3 DNA: TGTGCCAGCAGTGGGGAGCGGGACTCCTACGAGCAGTACTTC
CDR3 protein: CASSGERDSYEQYF

D gene: TRBD1
clone size: -
J gene: TRBJ2-6
V gene: TRBV27
CDR3 DNA: TGTGCCAGCAGTTTTCAGGGGGCAGGGGCCAACGTCCTGACTTTC
CDR3 protein: CASSFQGAGANVLTF

D gene: TRBD1
clone size: -
J gene: TRBJ2-2
V gene: TRBV2
CDR3 DNA: TGTGCCAGCAGCACGACAGGGACGAACACCGGGGAGCTGTTTTTT
CDR3 protein: CASSTTGTNTGELFF

D gene: -
clone size: -
J gene: TRBJ2-5
V gene: TRBV7-8
CDR3 DNA: TGTGCCAGCAGCTCCCTGGGTACGGGCCCCGGGGAGACCCAGTACTTC
CDR3 protein: CASSSLGTGPGETQYF

D gene: -
clone size: -
J gene: TRBJ2-7
V gene: TRBV11-3
CDR3 DNA: TGTGCCAGCAGACAAGGTAGCGAGGCGCAGTACTTC
CDR3 protein: CASRQGSEAQYF

D gene: TRBD1
clone size: -
J gene: TRBJ2-7
V gene: TRBV6-1
CDR3 DNA: TGTGCCAGCAGTGTCCTAGGACAGGATACCTACGAGCAGTACTTC
CDR3 protein: CASSVLGQDTYEQYF

D gene: -
clone size: -
J gene: TRBJ1-2
V gene: TRBV19
CDR3 DNA: TGTGCCAGTAGTATAAGCGGGTCGGTCTATGGCTACACCTTC
CDR3 protein: CASSISGSVYGYTF

D gene: TRBD1
clone size: -
J gene: TRBJ2-7
V gene: TRBV19
CDR3 DNA: TGTGCCAGCATCCGGGACAGTGACTCCTACGAGCAGTACTTC
CDR3 protein: CASIRDSDSYEQYF

D gene: -
clone size: -
J gene: TRBJ1-2
V gene: TRBV4-2
CDR3 DNA: TGTGCCAGCAGCCAGGGGGACCGAAGAGCTAACTATGGCTACACCTTC
CDR3 protein: CASSQGDRRANYGYTF

D gene: -
clone size: -
J gene: TRBJ2-1
V gene: TRBV15
CDR3 DNA: TGTGCCACCAGCAGAGATAGGAGCCGTGAGCAGTTCTTC
CDR3 protein: CATSRDRSREQFF

D gene: TRBD2
clone size: -
J gene: TRBJ2-7
V gene: TRBV19
CDR3 DNA: TGTGCCAGTAGTATCCCTGGACTAGCGGGTACGGCCTACGAGCAGTACTTC
CDR3 protein: CASSIPGLAGTAYEQYF

D gene: TRBD1
clone size: -
J gene: TRBJ1-5
V gene: TRBV11-2
CDR3 DNA: TGTGCCAGCAGCTTAGGCCCACCGGGACAGGGAACGGGGCCCCAGCATTTT
CDR3 protein: CASSLGPPGQGTGPQHF

D gene: -
clone size: once
J gene: TRBJ2-1
V gene: TRBV11-2
CDR3 DNA: TGTGCCAGCAGCTTATTCGCTAGTATGTCCGGCTCCTACAATGAGCAGTTCTTC
CDR3 protein: CASSLFASMSGSYNEQFF

D gene: -
clone size: -
J gene: TRBJ1-2
V gene: TRBV6-1
CDR3 DNA: TGTGCCAGCAGTGAATTCCAGGGCGGCGGCTACACCTTC
CDR3 protein: CASSEFQGGGYTF

D gene: TRBD1
clone size: -
J gene: TRBJ2-1
V gene: TRBV6-1
CDR3 DNA: TGTGCCAGCAGTGAAGACAGGGGATTCTACAATGAGCAGTTCTTC
CDR3 protein: CASSEDRGFYNEQFF

D gene: TRBD2
clone size: -
J gene: TRBJ2-5
V gene: TRBV19
CDR3 DNA: TGTGCCAGTAGTATAGACGGTTCGTTCTTAGCGGGAGGAGAGGAGACCCAGTACTTC
CDR3 protein: CASSIDGSFLAGGEETQYF